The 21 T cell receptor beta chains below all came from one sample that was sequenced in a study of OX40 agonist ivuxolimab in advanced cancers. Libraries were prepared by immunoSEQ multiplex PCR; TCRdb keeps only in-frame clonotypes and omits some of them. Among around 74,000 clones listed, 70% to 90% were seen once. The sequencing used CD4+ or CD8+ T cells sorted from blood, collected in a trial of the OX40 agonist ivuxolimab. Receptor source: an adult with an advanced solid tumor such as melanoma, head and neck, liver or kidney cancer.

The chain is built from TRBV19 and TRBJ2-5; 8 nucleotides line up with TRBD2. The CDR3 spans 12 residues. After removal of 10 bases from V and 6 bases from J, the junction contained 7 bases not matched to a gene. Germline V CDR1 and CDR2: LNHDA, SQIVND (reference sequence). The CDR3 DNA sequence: TGTGCCACCTCGGGGGGGTTGAAGACCCAGTACTTC. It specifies CATSGGLKTQYF.

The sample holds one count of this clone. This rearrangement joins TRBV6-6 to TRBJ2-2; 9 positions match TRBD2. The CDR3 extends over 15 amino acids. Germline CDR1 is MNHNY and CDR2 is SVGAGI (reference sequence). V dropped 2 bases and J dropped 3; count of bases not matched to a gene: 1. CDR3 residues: CASSYAGGDTGELFF. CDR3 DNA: TGTGCCAGCAGTTACGCGGGAGGGGACACCGGGGAGCTGTTTTTT.

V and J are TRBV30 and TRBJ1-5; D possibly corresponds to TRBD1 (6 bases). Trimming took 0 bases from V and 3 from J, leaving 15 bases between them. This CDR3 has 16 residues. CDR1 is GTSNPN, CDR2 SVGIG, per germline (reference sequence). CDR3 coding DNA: TGTGCCTGGAGTGTCGGGGGCTTAAGGGACAATCAGCCCCAGCATTTT. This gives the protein CAWSVGGLRDNQPQHF. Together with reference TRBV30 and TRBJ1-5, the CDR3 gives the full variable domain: SQTIHQWPATLVQPVGSPLSLECTVEGTSNPNLYWYRQAAGRGLQLLFYSVGIGQISSEVPQNLSASRPQDRQFILSSKKLLLSDSGFYLCAWSVGGLRDNQPQHFGDGTRLSIL.

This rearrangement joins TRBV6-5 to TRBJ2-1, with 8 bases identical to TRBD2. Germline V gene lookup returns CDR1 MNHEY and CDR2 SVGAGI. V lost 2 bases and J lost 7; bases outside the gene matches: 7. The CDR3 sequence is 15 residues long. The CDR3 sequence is CASSYPSGGSNEQFF. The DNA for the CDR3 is TGTGCCAGCAGTTACCCGAGCGGGGGCTCGAATGAGCAGTTCTTC.

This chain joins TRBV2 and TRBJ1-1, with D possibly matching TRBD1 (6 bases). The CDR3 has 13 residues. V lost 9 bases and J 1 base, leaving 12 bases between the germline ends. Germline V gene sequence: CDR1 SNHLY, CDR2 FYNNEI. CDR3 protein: CARRTVENTEAFF. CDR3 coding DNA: TGTGCCAGGCGGACAGTAGAGAACACTGAAGCTTTCTTT.

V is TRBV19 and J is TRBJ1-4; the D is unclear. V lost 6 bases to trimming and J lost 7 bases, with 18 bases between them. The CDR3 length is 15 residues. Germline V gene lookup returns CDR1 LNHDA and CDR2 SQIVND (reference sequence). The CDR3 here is CASSPSVTIGEKLFF. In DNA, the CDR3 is TGTGCCAGTAGCCCTAGTGTTACCATTGGTGAAAAACTGTTTTTT. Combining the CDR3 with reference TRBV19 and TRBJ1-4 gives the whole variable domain DGGITQSPKYLFRKEGQNVTLSCEQNLNHDAMYWYRQDPGQGLRLIYYSQIVNDFQKGDIAEGYSVSREKKESFPLTVTSAQKNPTAFYLCASSPSVTIGEKLFFGSGTQLSVL.

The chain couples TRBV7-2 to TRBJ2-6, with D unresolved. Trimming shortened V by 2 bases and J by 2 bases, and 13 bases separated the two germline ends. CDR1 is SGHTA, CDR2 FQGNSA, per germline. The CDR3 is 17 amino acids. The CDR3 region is CASSLPSLVTGANVLTF. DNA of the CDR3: TGTGCCAGCAGCTTACCGAGCCTAGTTACTGGGGCCAACGTCCTGACTTTC.

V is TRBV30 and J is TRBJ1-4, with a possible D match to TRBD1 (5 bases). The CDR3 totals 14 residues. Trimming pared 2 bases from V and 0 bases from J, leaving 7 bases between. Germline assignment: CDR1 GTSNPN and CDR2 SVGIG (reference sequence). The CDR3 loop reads CAWSTGSTNEKLFF. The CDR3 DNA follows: TGTGCCTGGAGTACAGGATCAACTAATGAAAAACTGTTTTTT.

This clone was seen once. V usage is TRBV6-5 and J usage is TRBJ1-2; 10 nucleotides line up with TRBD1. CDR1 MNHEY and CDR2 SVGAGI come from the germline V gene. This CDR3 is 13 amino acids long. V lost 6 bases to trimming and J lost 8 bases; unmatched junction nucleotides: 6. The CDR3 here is CASSRQGAGGYTF. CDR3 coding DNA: TGTGCCAGCAGCCGACAGGGGGCGGGGGGCTACACCTTC.

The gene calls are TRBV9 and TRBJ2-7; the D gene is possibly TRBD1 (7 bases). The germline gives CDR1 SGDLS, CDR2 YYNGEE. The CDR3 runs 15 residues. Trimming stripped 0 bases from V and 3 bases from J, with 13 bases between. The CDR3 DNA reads TGTGCCAGCAGCGTAGTAGCAGGGGGGAACTACGAGCAGTACTTC. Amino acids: CASSVVAGGNYEQYF.

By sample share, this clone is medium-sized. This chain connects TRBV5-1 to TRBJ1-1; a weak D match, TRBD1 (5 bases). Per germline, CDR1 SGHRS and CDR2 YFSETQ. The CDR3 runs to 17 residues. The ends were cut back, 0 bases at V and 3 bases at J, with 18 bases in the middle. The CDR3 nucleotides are TGCGCCAGCAGCTTGGGATATGGGCAGGCCAGGGACACTGAAGCTTTCTTT. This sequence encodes CASSLGYGQARDTEAFF.

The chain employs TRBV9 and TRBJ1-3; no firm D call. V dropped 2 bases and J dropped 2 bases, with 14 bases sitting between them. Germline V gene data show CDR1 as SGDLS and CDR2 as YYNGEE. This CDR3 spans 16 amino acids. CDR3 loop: CASSVGTSLAGNTIYF. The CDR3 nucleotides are TGTGCCAGCAGCGTGGGCACTTCCCTCGCTGGAAACACCATATATTTT. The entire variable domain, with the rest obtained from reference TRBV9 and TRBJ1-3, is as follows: DSGVTQTPKHLITATGQRVTLRCSPRSGDLSVYWYQQSLDQGLQFLIQYYNGEERAKGNILERFSAQQFPDLHSELNLSSLELGDSALYFCASSVGTSLAGNTIYFGEGSWLTVV.

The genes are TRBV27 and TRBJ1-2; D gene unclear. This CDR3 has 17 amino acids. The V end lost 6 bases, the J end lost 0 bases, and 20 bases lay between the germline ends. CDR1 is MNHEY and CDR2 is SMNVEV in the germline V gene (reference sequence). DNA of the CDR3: TGTGCCAGCAGGACCTTAGAAAAAAGACTAGCTAACTATGGCTACACCTTC. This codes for CASRTLEKRLANYGYTF.

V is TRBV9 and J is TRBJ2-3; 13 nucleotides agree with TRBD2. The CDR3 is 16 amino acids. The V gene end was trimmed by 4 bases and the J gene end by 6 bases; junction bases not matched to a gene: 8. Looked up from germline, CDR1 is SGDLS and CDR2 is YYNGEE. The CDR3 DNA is TGTGCCAGCAGCTCTGGACTAGCGGGGGCCCCCGATACGCAGTATTTT. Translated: CASSSGLAGAPDTQYF.

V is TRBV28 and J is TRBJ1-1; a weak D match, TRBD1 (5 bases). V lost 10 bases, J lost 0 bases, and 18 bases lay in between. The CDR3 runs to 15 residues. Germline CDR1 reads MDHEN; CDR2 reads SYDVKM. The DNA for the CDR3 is TGTGCCATCCAGGGTGCAGCTAACATGAACACTGAAGCTTTCTTT. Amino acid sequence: CAIQGAANMNTEAFF.

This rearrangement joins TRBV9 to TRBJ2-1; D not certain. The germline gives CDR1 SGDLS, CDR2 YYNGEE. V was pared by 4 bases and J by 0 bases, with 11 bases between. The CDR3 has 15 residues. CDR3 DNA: TGTGCCAGCAGCCGATTCTTAGACTCCTACAATGAGCAGTTCTTC. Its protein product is CASSRFLDSYNEQFF.

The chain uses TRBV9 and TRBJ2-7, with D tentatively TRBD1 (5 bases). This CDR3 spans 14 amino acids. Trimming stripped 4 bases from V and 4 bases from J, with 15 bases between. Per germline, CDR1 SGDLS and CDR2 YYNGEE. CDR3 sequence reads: CASSFAGGAYEQYF. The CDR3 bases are TGTGCCAGCAGCTTCGCTGGTGGGGCTTACGAGCAGTACTTC.

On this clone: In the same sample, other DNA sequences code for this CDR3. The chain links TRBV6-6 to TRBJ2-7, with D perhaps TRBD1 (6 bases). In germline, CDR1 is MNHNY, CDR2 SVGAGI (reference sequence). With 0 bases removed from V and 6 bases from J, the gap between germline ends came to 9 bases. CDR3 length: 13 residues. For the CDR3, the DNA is TGTGCCAGCAGTTACTCGAGCAGGGGCGAGCAGTACTTC. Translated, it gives CASSYSSRGEQYF.

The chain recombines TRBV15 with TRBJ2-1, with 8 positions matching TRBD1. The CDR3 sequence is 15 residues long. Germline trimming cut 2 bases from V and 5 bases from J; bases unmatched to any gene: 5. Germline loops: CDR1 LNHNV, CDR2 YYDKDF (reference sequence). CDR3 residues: CATSRQGATHNEQFF. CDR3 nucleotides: TGTGCCACCAGCAGACAGGGGGCAACCCACAATGAGCAGTTCTTC.

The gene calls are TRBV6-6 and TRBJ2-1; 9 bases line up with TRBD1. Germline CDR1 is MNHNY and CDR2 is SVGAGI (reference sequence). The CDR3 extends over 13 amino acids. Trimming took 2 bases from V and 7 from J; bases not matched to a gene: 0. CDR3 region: CASSYGTGNEQFF. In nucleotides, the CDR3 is TGTGCCAGCAGTTACGGGACAGGGAATGAGCAGTTCTTC.

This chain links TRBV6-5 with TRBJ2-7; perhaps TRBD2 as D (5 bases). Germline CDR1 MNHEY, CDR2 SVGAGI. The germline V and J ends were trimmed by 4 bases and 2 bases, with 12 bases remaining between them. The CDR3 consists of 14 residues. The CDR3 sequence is CASSFGERPYEQYF. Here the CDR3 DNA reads TGTGCCAGCAGTTTTGGGGAGCGACCCTACGAGCAGTACTTC.